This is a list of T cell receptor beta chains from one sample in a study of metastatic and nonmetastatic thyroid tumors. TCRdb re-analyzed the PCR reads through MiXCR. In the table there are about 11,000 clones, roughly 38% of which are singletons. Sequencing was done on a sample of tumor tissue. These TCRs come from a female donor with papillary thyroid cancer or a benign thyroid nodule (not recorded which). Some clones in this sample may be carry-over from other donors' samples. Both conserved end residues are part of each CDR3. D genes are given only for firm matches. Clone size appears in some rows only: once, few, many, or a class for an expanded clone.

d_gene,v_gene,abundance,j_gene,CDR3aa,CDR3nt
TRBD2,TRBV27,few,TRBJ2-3,CASLGLAGGGSTDTQYF,TGTGCCAGCTTAGGACTAGCGGGGGGAGGGAGCACAGATACGCAGTATTTT
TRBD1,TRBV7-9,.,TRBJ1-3,CASSSDRGGNTIYF,TGTGCCAGCAGCTCGGACAGGGGTGGAAACACCATATATTTT
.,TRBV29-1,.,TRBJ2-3,CSAEGGSRADTQYF,TGCAGCGCTGAGGGCGGATCTAGAGCAGATACGCAGTATTTT
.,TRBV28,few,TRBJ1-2,CASRRTGLNYGYTF,TGTGCCAGCAGAAGAACAGGGTTAAACTATGGCTACACCTTC
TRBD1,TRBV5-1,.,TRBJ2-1,CASSPGQGSGNEQFF,TGCGCCAGCAGCCCAGGACAGGGGTCGGGCAATGAGCAGTTCTTC
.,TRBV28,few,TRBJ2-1,CASSLELGGNEQFF,TGTGCCAGCAGTTTAGAATTGGGTGGGAATGAGCAGTTCTTC
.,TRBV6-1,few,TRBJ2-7,CASSEIGTTEQYF,TGTGCCAGCAGTGAAATTGGGACAACCGAGCAGTACTTC
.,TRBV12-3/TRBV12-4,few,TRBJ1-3,CASSSRTAGNTIYF,TGTGCCAGCAGTTCCCGGACAGCGGGAAACACCATATATTTT
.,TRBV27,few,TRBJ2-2,CASKASPNTGELFF,TGTGCCAGCAAGGCTAGCCCGAACACCGGGGAGCTGTTTTTT
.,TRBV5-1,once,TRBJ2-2,CASSFEGTGELFF,TGCGCCAGCAGCTTTGAAGGAACCGGGGAGCTGTTTTTT
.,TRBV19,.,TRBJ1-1,CASSTLVGTEAFF,TGTGCCAGTAGTACCCTCGTGGGCACTGAAGCTTTCTTT
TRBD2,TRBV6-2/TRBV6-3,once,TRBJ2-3,CASSTSPSGGSWMVDTQYF,TGTGCCAGCAGTACCTCGCCTAGCGGGGGGTCGTGGATGGTAGATACGCAGTATTTT
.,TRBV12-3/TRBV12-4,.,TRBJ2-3,CASSLGGAYTDTQYF,TGTGCCAGCAGTTTGGGCGGGGCATACACAGATACGCAGTATTTT
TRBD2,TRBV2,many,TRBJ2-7,CASSGTSGNSYEQYF,TGTGCCAGCAGTGGAACTAGCGGGAACTCCTACGAGCAGTACTTC
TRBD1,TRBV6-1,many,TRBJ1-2,CASSSGTGLNYGYTF,TGTGCCAGCAGTTCCGGGACAGGGCTGAACTATGGCTACACCTTC
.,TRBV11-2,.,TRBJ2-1,CASRLVLGERYEQFF,TGTGCCAGCAGATTAGTTTTGGGGGAGAGGTATGAGCAGTTCTTC
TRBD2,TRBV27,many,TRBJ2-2,CASSITSGRLAGELFF,TGTGCCAGCAGTATAACTAGCGGGAGACTCGCCGGGGAGCTGTTTTTT
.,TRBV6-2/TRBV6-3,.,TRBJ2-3,CASSYTGTSTDTQYF,TGTGCCAGCAGTTATACCGGGACTAGCACAGATACGCAGTATTTT
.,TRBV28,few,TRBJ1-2,CASNLRTALNYGYTF,TGTGCCAGCAATCTAAGGACAGCCCTTAACTATGGCTACACCTTC